This TCR beta chain originates from a study of PD-L1 blockade in urothelial cancer. The time point here: peripheral blood 6 weeks after treatment start. Clones were read by immunoSEQ multiplex PCR, and TCRdb kept only the in-frame ones, dropping some. The sample records 45,000 to 50,000 clones, about four fifths being singletons. The CDR3 spans 15 residues. The J segment lost 7 bases and the V segment lost 4 bases, leaving 8 bases of the junction unmatched. Germline loops: CDR1 KGHSH, CDR2 LQKENI. The TCR originated in a man between 70 and 80 years old with urothelial cancer. The sample here was PBMCs, taken around atezolizumab (anti-PD-L1) treatment. V gene TRBV18 combines with J gene TRBJ2-7, with 12 bases fitting TRBD2. The CDR3 DNA reads as TGTGCCAGCTCACTTCGGACTAGCGGGAAAGATGAGCAGTACTTC. Translation gives CASSLRTSGKDEQYF.